Shown below are 10 T cell receptor beta chains from a single sample sequenced in a study of tumor-infiltrating lymphocytes in primary liver carcinoma. The source material, about 19-30 mg of unsorted bulk tissue, was used to co-extract RNA and DNA. A primer matching the constant region was used to make TCR beta cDNA from 450 to 550 ng of total RNA. Libraries of TCR beta came from three nested multiplex PCR rounds with slightly modified ARM-PCR. Investigators reported that the first two PCR rounds, at roughly 10 cycles each, used TRBV1-TRBV30 forward primers with a C-beta reverse primer. TCRdb reprocessed the multiplex PCR reads with MiXCR, giving one entry per CDR3 protein. The table lists approximately 190,000 distinct CDR3 sequences, around 85% of them singletons. The sequenced sample consisted of tumor tissue from primary liver carcinoma. These receptors came from a man aged 40-49 years with primary liver carcinoma and hepatitis B virus infection.

This clonotype was detected once. One end of the junction does not line up with germline, which may come from a read error. V gene TRBV29-1 combines with J gene TRBJ2-7, with D perhaps given as TRBD1 or TRBD2 (5 bases each). This CDR3 has 11 amino acids. Germline loops: CDR1 SQVTM, CDR2 ANQGSEA. The CDR3 DNA reads as TGCGGCGTTGAGAATGGGGACGAGCAATACTTC. This codes for CGVENGDEQYF.

The V gene is TRBV5-4, the J gene TRBJ2-5, with D tentatively TRBD2 (6 bases). The length of the CDR3 is 14 residues. Trimming removed 8 bases from V and 7 bases from J, with 21 bases in between. Germline loops: CDR1 SGHNT, CDR2 YYREEE (reference sequence). The CDR3 loop reads CARSPAHVGGTQYF. The CDR3 coding sequence is TGTGCCAGAAGCCCAGCACACGTGGGGGGGACCCAGTACTTC.

As regards this clonotype: One junction end does not reproduce the germline sequence, and a read error may be involved. The V call is TRBV5-5, the J call TRBJ1-2; D ambiguous. CDR1 and CDR2 from the germline V gene are SGHKS and YYEKEE (reference sequence). There are 14 residues in the CDR3. Here the CDR3 reads CASSLWRQNYGYTF. CDR3 DNA: TGTGCCAGCAGTTTATGGCGGCAGAACTATGGCTACACTTTC.

On this clonotype itself: The junction does not match germline at one end; this may be a read error. The rearrangement uses TRBV2 and TRBJ2-1; the match to TRBD2 covers 9 bases. The CDR3 is 15 residues long. Germline V gives CDR1 SNHLY, CDR2 FYNNEI. CDR3 DNA sequence: TGTGCCAACAGTAAAGTAGCGGGAGAATATGGTGAGCAGTTCTTC. It specifies CANSKVAGEYGEQFF.

On this clonotype itself: Its ends do not fully match the called genes, so a read error is possible. V is TRBV6-6 and J is TRBJ1-5; D call uncertain. The CDR3 has 14 residues. The V gene's germline CDR1 is MNHNY and CDR2 SVGAGI (reference sequence). The CDR3 region is CASSYEQFNQPLHF. In DNA form, the CDR3 reads TGTGCTAGCAGTTACGAACAATTCAATCAGCCCCTGCATTTT.

On this clonotype: Germline and junction disagree at one end, which may indicate a read error. This sequence joins TRBV6-6 and TRBJ1-2, with D possibly matching TRBD1 (6 bases). This CDR3 contains 14 residues. The V gene's germline CDR1 is MNHNY and CDR2 SVGAGI (reference sequence). In DNA, the CDR3 is TGTGCCAACAGTACCCGGACAGCAGTCTATGACTACACCTTC. Translated: CANSTRTAVYDYTF.

This clonotype was seen only once. An end of the junction differs from the germline gene, which may be a read error. The chain recombines TRBV30 with TRBJ1-2, with 7 positions matching TRBD1. This CDR3 is built from 13 residues. Germline loops: CDR1 GTSNPN, CDR2 SVGIG (reference sequence). The CDR3 bases are TGTGCGTGGAGTCTCACGGGGACAGTTGGCTACACCTTC. This codes for CAWSLTGTVGYTF. The full variable domain, in which reference TRBV30 and TRBJ1-2 provide the parts outside the CDR3, is SQTIHQWPATLVQPVGSPLSLECTVEGTSNPNLYWYRQAAGRGLQLLFYSVGIGQISSEVPQNLSASRPQDRQFILSSKKLLLSDSGFYLCAWSLTGTVGYTFGSGTRLTVV.

Concerning this clonotype: Its ends do not fully match the called genes, so a read error is possible. The V and J genes are TRBV28 and TRBJ1-4, with TRBD1 identical over 10 bases. The CDR3 length is 17 residues. Germline CDR1 and CDR2: MDHEN and SYDVKM. In DNA, the CDR3 is TGTGCCGGCAGCCACCGGGACAGGGGTCCTGCTATCGTAAAACTGTTTTTT. Encoded protein: CAGSHRDRGPAIVKLFF.

Notes on this clonotype: A junction boundary mismatches the germline segment, possibly from a read error. This chain connects TRBV5-1 to TRBJ2-5; 9 bases are shared with TRBD2. Per the germline V gene, CDR1 is SGHRS and CDR2 is YFSETQ. The CDR3 runs to 14 residues. CDR3 residues: CASMSGRLQETQYF. Written as DNA, the CDR3 is TGTGCCAGCATGAGCGGGAGGCTTCAAGAGACCCAGTACTTC. The full variable domain, rest sourced from reference TRBV5-1 and TRBJ2-5, is KAGVTQTPRYLIKTRGQQVTLSCSPISGHRSVSWYQQTPGQGLQFLFEYFSETQRNKGNFPGRFSGRQFSNSRSEMNVSTLELGDSALYLCASMSGRLQETQYFGPGTRLLVL.

This clonotype appeared a single time. Relative to the germline gene, one junction end is altered; a read error may explain this. V and J are TRBV5-6 and TRBJ2-7; TRBD2 matches 8 bases. The CDR3 is 14 residues long. Germline V lookup: CDR1 SGHDT, CDR2 YYEEEE. The CDR3 reads CASSGVAGIFEQHF. The CDR3 region has the DNA TGTGCCAGCAGCGGCGTAGCGGGAATTTTTGAGCAGCACTTC.